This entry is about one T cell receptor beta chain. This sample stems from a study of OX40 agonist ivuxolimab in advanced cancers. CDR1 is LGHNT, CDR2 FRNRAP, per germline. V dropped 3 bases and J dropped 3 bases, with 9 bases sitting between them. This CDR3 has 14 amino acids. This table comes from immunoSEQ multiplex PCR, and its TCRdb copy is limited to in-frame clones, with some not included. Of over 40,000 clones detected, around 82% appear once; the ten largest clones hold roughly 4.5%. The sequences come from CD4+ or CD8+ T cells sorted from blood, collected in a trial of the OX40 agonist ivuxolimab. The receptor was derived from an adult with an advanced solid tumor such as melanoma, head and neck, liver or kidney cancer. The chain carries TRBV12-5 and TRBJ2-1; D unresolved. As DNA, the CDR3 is TGTGCTAGTGGTTTAGACCGGAGCTACAATGAGCAGTTCTTC. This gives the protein CASGLDRSYNEQFF.